This entry lists 15 T cell receptor beta chains sequenced from one sample in a study of OX40 agonist ivuxolimab in advanced cancers. The assay was immunoSEQ multiplex PCR, and TCRdb's table has in-frame clones only and misses some. Of some 35,000 clones detected, roughly 89% appear once; the ten largest clones hold around a tenth. The input for sequencing was CD4+ or CD8+ T cells sorted from blood, taken in a trial of the OX40 agonist ivuxolimab. Receptors were obtained from an adult with an advanced solid tumor such as melanoma, head and neck, liver or kidney cancer.

CDR3 coding DNA: TGTGCCAGTAGTATAACGGGGGTTAGCGGGAGGTACAATGAGCAGTTCTTC. Amino acids: CASSITGVSGRYNEQFF. The rearrangement uses TRBV19 and TRBJ2-1; 10 nucleotides agree with TRBD2. This CDR3 has 17 amino acids. The junction had 8 bases not matched to a gene; V was cut back by 2 bases and J by 4 bases. CDR1 is LNHDA, CDR2 SQIVND, per germline (reference sequence).

V and J are TRBV9 and TRBJ2-2, with 10 bases lining up with TRBD2. Trimming took 5 bases from V and 7 from J; bases not matched to a gene: 8. The CDR3 is 15 residues long. Germline V gene lookup returns CDR1 SGDLS and CDR2 YYNGEE. The CDR3 nucleotides are TGTGCCAGCAGTCTAGCGGGAGCGGGACGCGGGGAGCTGTTTTTT. It encodes CASSLAGAGRGELFF.

This clone has just a few counts. The chain is built from TRBV30 and TRBJ1-5; 7 bases align to TRBD1. This CDR3 contains 14 residues. The V segment lost 2 bases and the J segment 2 bases; nucleotides outside the gene matches: 3. Germline lookup yields CDR1 GTSNPN and CDR2 SVGIG (reference sequence). Written as DNA, the CDR3 is TGTGCCTGGAGTTTAACAGGGGGCAATCAGCCCCAGCATTTT. This encodes CAWSLTGGNQPQHF.

This chain uses TRBV27 with TRBJ2-2, with 11 bases identical to TRBD2. The CDR3 runs to 15 residues. Trimming removed 1 base from V and 6 bases from J; junction bases left unmatched: 1. The germline CDR1 and CDR2 sequences are MNHEY and SMNVEV (reference sequence). CDR3 sequence (DNA): TGTGCCAGCAGTTTATTAGCGGGGGGGGCCGGGGAGCTGTTTTTT. As protein: CASSLLAGGAGELFF.

The chain combines TRBV20-1 with TRBJ2-7; 7 bases are a match to TRBD2. The germline gives CDR1 DFQATT, CDR2 SNEGSKA (reference sequence). This CDR3 has 10 amino acids. V dropped 3 bases and J dropped 13; count of bases not matched to a gene: 6. The CDR3 DNA is TGCAGTGCTAGTTTCCTAGCGGAATACTTC. It encodes CSASFLAEYF.

This clone was seen once. The gene calls are TRBV6-6 and TRBJ2-2, with 7 positions matching TRBD2. After removal of 8 bases from V and 7 bases from J, the junction contained 7 bases not matched to a gene. The germline V gene encodes CDR1 MNHNY and CDR2 SVGAGI (reference sequence). CDR3 length: 13 residues. Here the CDR3 reads CASLGLAVGELFF. In nucleotides, the CDR3 is TGTGCCAGCCTCGGGCTAGCGGTCGGGGAGCTGTTTTTT.

Only one count was recorded for this clone. The rearrangement joins TRBV28 to TRBJ1-4, with TRBD1 as a possible D gene (5 bases). The CDR3 totals 14 residues. Trimming took 4 bases from V and 8 from J, leaving 14 bases between them. Germline V gives CDR1 MDHEN, CDR2 SYDVKM. The CDR3, as DNA: TGTGCCAGCAGTTCCTCCGGGGCTTGGGAAAAACTGTTTTTT. This gives the protein CASSSSGAWEKLFF.

This clone came up once. The chain links TRBV4-2 to TRBJ2-7, with D hard to call. Per the germline V gene, CDR1 is LGHNA and CDR2 is YNFKEQ. The CDR3 is 13 residues long. Trimming cost V 4 bases and J 3 bases, with 10 bases left between them. The CDR3 reads CASSRTPDYEQYF. The CDR3 DNA reads TGTGCCAGCAGCCGTACACCCGACTACGAGCAGTACTTC.

The chain combines TRBV19 with TRBJ2-2, with D maybe TRBD1 (6 bases). Trimming shortened V by 7 bases and J by 2 bases, and 11 bases separated the two germline ends. The germline CDR1 and CDR2 sequences are LNHDA and SQIVND (reference sequence). There are 14 residues in the CDR3. CDR3 DNA: TGTGCCAGTATGGGGACACTTAACACCGGGGAGCTGTTTTTT. Its translation is CASMGTLNTGELFF.

This clone was counted once. The V call is TRBV10-3, the J call TRBJ2-1; D gene ambiguous. The V end was cut by 9 bases, the J end by 0 bases, with 15 bases between. Germline CDR1 reads ENHRY; CDR2 reads SYGVKD. The CDR3 extends over 15 amino acids. The CDR3 region is CAILKETSSYNEQFF. The DNA for the CDR3 is TGTGCCATTTTAAAGGAGACAAGCTCCTACAATGAGCAGTTCTTC.

This clone was seen a handful of times. The V gene is TRBV19, the J gene TRBJ2-1, with 7 bases matching TRBD2. Germline trimming cut 5 bases from V and 1 base from J; bases unmatched to any gene: 5. CDR1 and CDR2 from the germline V gene are LNHDA and SQIVND (reference sequence). The CDR3 is 15 amino acids. In nucleotides, the CDR3 is TGTGCCAGTAGTGGTCTAGCGGCTTCCTACAATGAGCAGTTCTTC. Protein sequence: CASSGLAASYNEQFF.

This clone was detected only once. This chain links TRBV28 with TRBJ1-5; D not certain. CDR1 MDHEN and CDR2 SYDVKM come from the germline V gene. Trimming cost V 5 bases and J 9 bases, with 11 bases left between them. The CDR3 has 12 amino acids. For the CDR3, the DNA is TGTGCCAGCAGTCCCCAAAGTGGGCCCCAGCATTTT. Translation gives CASSPQSGPQHF.

In its sample, this clone was seen a few times. This chain joins TRBV7-9 and TRBJ2-3; TRBD1 matches at 10 bases. This CDR3 has 16 amino acids. V shed 0 bases and J 4 bases; nucleotides not matched to a gene: 4. Germline V CDR1 and CDR2: SEHNR, FQNEAQ (reference sequence). Here the CDR3 reads CASSLAWTGGADTQYF. The CDR3 coding sequence is TGTGCCAGCAGCTTAGCCTGGACAGGGGGGGCAGATACGCAGTATTTT.

The chain recombines TRBV9 with TRBJ2-3; TRBD1 aligns across 7 bases. Trimming took 3 bases from V and 4 from J; bases not matched to a gene: 5. The CDR3 runs to 14 residues. Germline values: CDR1 SGDLS, CDR2 YYNGEE. In nucleotides, the CDR3 is TGTGCCAGCAGCGCCATGACAGGGCCAGATACGCAGTATTTT. Its translation is CASSAMTGPDTQYF. Variable domain in full (rest from reference TRBV9 and TRBJ2-3): DSGVTQTPKHLITATGQRVTLRCSPRSGDLSVYWYQQSLDQGLQFLIQYYNGEERAKGNILERFSAQQFPDLHSELNLSSLELGDSALYFCASSAMTGPDTQYFGPGTRLTVL.

The J gene is TRBJ1-1, the V gene TRBV6-1, with 7 bases that match TRBD1. This CDR3 has 15 amino acids. The trim removed 3 bases at V and 1 base at J, leaving 5 bases unmatched. Looked up from germline, CDR1 is MNHNS and CDR2 is SASEGT. Written as DNA, the CDR3 is TGTGCCAGCAGTGACCGGACAGGAACGAACACTGAAGCTTTCTTT. It translates to CASSDRTGTNTEAFF.